This TCR beta chain was captured in a study of patients and donors after allogeneic stem cell transplantation. TCRdb analysed the RT-PCR reads with MiXCR anew, one entry per CDR3 protein. The data contain hundreds of thousands of distinct CDR3 sequences, under 20% of them singletons. This clonotype was seen only a few times. Between the trimmed V and J ends, which lost 7 bases and 12 bases, there was a span of 19 bases. The CDR3 contains 13 residues. The germline V gene has CDR1 LNHDA and CDR2 SQIVND (reference sequence). The chain is built from TRBV19 and TRBJ2-1, with D perhaps TRBD2 (7 bases). Sequencing input: blood, either unsorted or a sorted T cell fraction (not recorded which). The origin of this receptor is a human donor who was either an allogeneic HSCT recipient or a stem cell or donor lymphocyte infusion donor (not recorded which). It is not recorded whose cells these are; they may come from a transplant donor. The CDR3 is CASTGGRALSQFF. The DNA of the CDR3 is TGTGCCAGTACGGGGGGCCGAGCCTTGTCGCAGTTCTTC.